This TCR beta chain was sequenced in a study of Ad26.COV2.S vaccination and SARS-CoV-2 variants. Across the whole study: The study gave Ad26.COV2.S intramuscularly, once or twice 56 days apart.

A word on this clone: Its antigen remains unknown.

Overall study results and limits: Placebo recipients trailed vaccine recipients in spike-specific TCR breadth. The TCR breadth and depth analyses may have understated or missed part of the total T cell responses. Vaccine recipients and placebo recipients showed similar non-spike TCR breadth.

Per the germline V gene, CDR1 is MNHEY and CDR2 is SVGEGT. With 6 bases clipped from V and 4 bases from J, the junction kept 8 bases outside the gene matches. The CDR3 runs to 14 residues. Here immunoSEQ multiplex PCR was the method, and the copy in TCRdb shows in-frame clones only, minus some. The repertoire includes 380,000 or so clones, about 88% of them detected once, and 6.4% sits in the top ten. Treatment defined: around 19 received Ad26.COV2.S at low or high dose, single or two shots; about 5 received placebo; per-sample allocation not given. Material that was analyzed had been drawn on day 63 after the first vaccine or placebo injection.

The chain has TRBV6-2 or TRBV6-3 and TRBJ2-5; the match to TRBD2 covers 7 bases. This receptor was identified in a person aged 18-65 years who received the Ad26.COV2.S COVID-19 vaccine or a placebo. Material: peripheral blood, obtained in a trial of Ad26.COV2.S vaccine versus placebo. The CDR3 here is CASSSRRGTETQYF. The CDR3 DNA is TGTGCCAGCAGCTCCCGGCGGGGGACAGAGACCCAGTACTTC.